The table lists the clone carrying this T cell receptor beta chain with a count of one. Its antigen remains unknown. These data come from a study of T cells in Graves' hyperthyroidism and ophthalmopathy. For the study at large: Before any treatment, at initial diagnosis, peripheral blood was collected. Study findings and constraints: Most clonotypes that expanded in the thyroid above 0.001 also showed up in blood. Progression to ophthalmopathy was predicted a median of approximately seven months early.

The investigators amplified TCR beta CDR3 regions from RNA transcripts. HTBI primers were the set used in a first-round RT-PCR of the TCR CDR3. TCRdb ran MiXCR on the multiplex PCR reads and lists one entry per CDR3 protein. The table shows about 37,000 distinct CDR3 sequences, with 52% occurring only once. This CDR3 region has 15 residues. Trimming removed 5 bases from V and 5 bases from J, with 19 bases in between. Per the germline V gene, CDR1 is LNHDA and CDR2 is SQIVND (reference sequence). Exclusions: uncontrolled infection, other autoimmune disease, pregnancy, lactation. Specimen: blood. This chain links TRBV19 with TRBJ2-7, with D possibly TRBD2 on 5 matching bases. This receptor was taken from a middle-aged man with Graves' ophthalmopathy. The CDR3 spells CASSPAANTGDEQYF. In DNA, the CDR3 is TGTGCCAGTAGTCCCGCCGCGAACACCGGGGACGAGCAGTACTTC.